A single sample is the source of the 24 T cell receptor beta chains below, sequenced in a study of identical twins. TCRdb used MiXCR to reprocess the 5' RACE reads, holding one entry per CDR3 protein. The sample shows about 260,000 distinct CDR3 sequences, 5.5% to 7% of them seen only once. These records were also assigned to another study, of yellow fever vaccine responses in identical twins.

Sequences were obtained from memory (CD45RO+) T cells sorted from blood. The origin of the receptors is a woman under 30 in good health.

This clonotype was seen ten or more times. V and J are TRBV12-3 or TRBV12-4 and TRBJ1-5; D is undetermined. This CDR3 is built from 13 residues. Trimming shortened V by 2 bases and J by 4 bases, and 6 bases separated the two germline ends. CDR3 sequence: CASSLKVNQPQHF. Written as DNA, the CDR3 is TGTGCCAGCAGTTTAAAAGTTAATCAGCCCCAGCATTTT.

The CDR3 nucleotides are TGTGCCAGCAATACGAGGCTAGCGGGAGGCCCATACGAGCAGTACTTC. It encodes CASNTRLAGGPYEQYF. The gene calls are TRBV6-1 and TRBJ2-7, with 11 bases matching TRBD2. The V gene end was trimmed by 7 bases and the J gene end by 4 bases; junction bases not matched to a gene: 12. The germline V gene encodes CDR1 MNHNS and CDR2 SASEGT. The CDR3 is 16 amino acids.

This clonotype came up many times. The chain is built from TRBV11-2 and TRBJ2-2, with 11 positions matching TRBD2. This CDR3 spans 18 amino acids. CDR1 SGHAT and CDR2 FQNNGV come from the germline V gene. V lost 1 base and J lost 2; bases outside the gene matches: 6. CDR3 DNA sequence: TGTGCCAGCAGCTTAGTATTAGCGGGAGGGGCCAACACCGGGGAGCTGTTTTTT. Protein sequence: CASSLVLAGGANTGELFF.

The chain is built from TRBV5-1 and TRBJ2-3, with D uncertain. Trimming left V 0 bases short and J 0 bases short, with 11 bases between. Germline V lookup: CDR1 SGHRS, CDR2 YFSETQ. This CDR3 comprises 16 residues. The CDR3 reads CASSLVGSSSTDTQYF. The CDR3 region has the DNA TGCGCCAGCAGCTTGGTAGGATCTTCTAGCACAGATACGCAGTATTTT.

The J gene is TRBJ2-2, the V gene TRBV6-1; D unclear. Trimming pared 9 bases from V and 4 bases from J, leaving 15 bases between. Germline CDR1 MNHNS, CDR2 SASEGT. The CDR3 runs to 14 residues. CDR3 DNA: TGTGCCAGTTCTGGCACGCAGGCCACCGGGGAGCTGTTTTTT. Its translation: CASSGTQATGELFF.

This clonotype came up a few times. This chain links TRBV19 with TRBJ2-1; tentatively, D is TRBD2 (7 bases). Germline CDR1 LNHDA, CDR2 SQIVND (reference sequence). The CDR3 length is 16 residues. V was shortened by 3 bases and J by 8 bases, with 20 bases between the two germline ends. The CDR3: CASSMTPPGAGDEQFF. The CDR3 DNA follows: TGTGCCAGTAGTATGACCCCGCCAGGGGCGGGGGATGAGCAGTTCTTC.

This clonotype was recorded a few times. The chain has TRBV5-1 and TRBJ2-1, with TRBD2 matching 7 bases. Germline loops: CDR1 SGHRS, CDR2 YFSETQ. CDR3 length equals 15 residues. Trimming removed 4 bases from V and 5 bases from J; junction bases left unmatched: 9. The CDR3 region has the DNA TGCGCCAGCAGCCTGGGGGGGGGTATCAACAATGAGCAGTTCTTC. Protein: CASSLGGGINNEQFF.

This clonotype has a handful of counts. This chain links TRBV28 with TRBJ2-3, with D possibly matching TRBD1 (6 bases). The CDR3 is 16 amino acids. CDR1 and CDR2 from the germline V gene are MDHEN and SYDVKM. Trimming took off 2 bases at V and 0 bases at J, with 12 bases between the two ends. The CDR3 loop is CASSLEGGSSTDTQYF. Here the CDR3 DNA reads TGTGCCAGCAGTTTAGAAGGGGGATCTAGCACAGATACGCAGTATTTT.

In this sample, this clonotype turned up a few times. J is TRBJ2-1 and V is TRBV28, with 9 bases identical to TRBD2. The CDR3 is made up of 15 amino acids. Germline V gene sequence: CDR1 MDHEN, CDR2 SYDVKM. V gave up 8 bases and J gave up 10 bases; unmatched junction bases: 15. The CDR3 DNA reads TGTGCCAGCGGAGTTCCGGGGGCGGGAGGGCACGAGCAGTTCTTC. It specifies CASGVPGAGGHEQFF.

V gene TRBV7-8 combines with J gene TRBJ2-5, with D tentatively TRBD2 (7 bases). V lost 5 bases, J lost 5 bases, and 18 bases lay in between. Looked up from germline, CDR1 is SGHVS and CDR2 is FQNEAQ. The CDR3 length is 15 residues. CDR3 DNA: TGTGCCAGCAGCCAAAGGGGGAGGGCCTGGGAGACCCAGTACTTC. This translates into CASSQRGRAWETQYF.

This clonotype was counted between two and nine times. The CDR3 sequence: CASRAKPGLGFGANVLTF. In DNA form, the CDR3 reads TGTGCCAGCAGAGCCAAGCCGGGACTGGGGTTCGGGGCCAACGTCCTGACTTTC. The gene calls are TRBV6-2 or TRBV6-3 and TRBJ2-6, with TRBD2 as a possible D gene (6 bases). The germline V gene has CDR1 MNHEY and CDR2 SVGEGT. This CDR3 comprises 18 residues. The V gene lost 6 bases and the J gene lost 4 bases, with 22 bases spanning the gap.

This clonotype was seen a handful of times. The chain couples TRBV3-1 to TRBJ2-2, with a possible D match to TRBD1 (6 bases). CDR1 is LGHDT and CDR2 is YNNKEL in the germline V gene (reference sequence). The CDR3 is made up of 14 amino acids. V lost 8 bases to trimming and J lost 1 base, with 11 bases between them. The CDR3 region is CASADSWNTGELFF. The DNA of the CDR3 is TGTGCCAGCGCGGACAGTTGGAACACCGGGGAGCTGTTTTTT. Supplemented by reference TRBV3-1 and TRBJ2-2, the full variable domain reads DTAVSQTPKYLVTQMGNDKSIKCEQNLGHDTMYWYKQDSKKFLKIMFSYNNKELIINETVPNRFSPKSPDKAHLNLHINSLELGDSAVYFCASADSWNTGELFFGEGSRLTVL.

This clonotype showed up many times. The chain uses TRBV7-9 and TRBJ2-3; unclear D gene. This CDR3 has 11 amino acids. Per germline, CDR1 SEHNR and CDR2 FQNEAQ (reference sequence). Trimming left V 3 bases short and J 4 bases short, with 2 bases between. CDR3 amino acids: CASSLADTQYF. CDR3 nucleotides: TGTGCCAGCAGCTTGGCAGATACGCAGTATTTT.

This chain joins TRBV5-5 and TRBJ1-2, with D perhaps TRBD1 (6 bases). From germline, CDR1 is SGHKS and CDR2 YYEKEE (reference sequence). Trimming removed 4 bases from V and 3 bases from J, with 10 bases in between. This CDR3 region has 13 residues. The CDR3 protein is CASSQGMYYGYTF. CDR3 bases: TGTGCCAGCAGCCAGGGGATGTACTATGGCTACACCTTC.

V is TRBV19 and J is TRBJ2-3; D is ambiguous. V was shortened by 4 bases and J by 6 bases, with 11 bases between the two germline ends. The germline gives CDR1 LNHDA, CDR2 SQIVND (reference sequence). The CDR3 spans 13 residues. This CDR3 reads CASSNVPRDTQYF. For the CDR3, the DNA is TGTGCCAGTAGTAACGTACCCCGGGATACGCAGTATTTT. Drawing the rest from reference TRBV19 and TRBJ2-3, the complete variable domain is DGGITQSPKYLFRKEGQNVTLSCEQNLNHDAMYWYRQDPGQGLRLIYYSQIVNDFQKGDIAEGYSVSREKKESFPLTVTSAQKNPTAFYLCASSNVPRDTQYFGPGTRLTVL.

This clonotype came up a few times. In DNA, the CDR3 is TGTGCCACGGGGGGGGAGGGCCATGAGCAGTTCTTC. This encodes CATGGEGHEQFF. The chain recombines TRBV7-7 with TRBJ2-1; 8 bases are shared with TRBD2. The germline gives CDR1 SSHAT, CDR2 FNYEAQ (reference sequence). The CDR3 covers 12 residues. V lost 10 bases, J lost 8 bases, and 7 bases stayed unmatched.

This clonotype came up a few times. The chain couples TRBV27 to TRBJ2-7, with 7 bases lining up with TRBD2. CDR1 is MNHEY and CDR2 is SMNVEV in the germline V gene (reference sequence). With 0 bases clipped from V and 7 bases from J, the junction kept 6 bases outside the gene matches. This CDR3 contains 14 residues. CDR3 loop: CASSLSSGVGEQYF. CDR3 bases: TGTGCCAGCAGTTTATCCAGCGGGGTGGGAGAGCAGTACTTC.

This clonotype was detected a few times. The chain couples TRBV20-1 to TRBJ2-2, with D maybe TRBD1 (6 bases). Trimming took 4 bases from V and 3 from J, leaving 12 bases between them. Looked up from germline, CDR1 is DFQATT and CDR2 is SNEGSKA (reference sequence). This CDR3 has 14 residues. The CDR3 reads CSATRGSDTGELFF. The CDR3 DNA follows: TGCAGTGCTACTAGGGGGTCGGACACCGGGGAGCTGTTTTTT.

This clonotype showed up many times. This sequence joins TRBV16 and TRBJ1-5; no reliable D call. The V and J ends lost 1 base and 0 bases respectively, with 7 bases between them. The CDR3 is 15 residues long. Germline V gene sequence: CDR1 KGHSY, CDR2 FQNENV. Here the CDR3 DNA reads TGTGCCAGCAGCCAATTGGGGTATAGCAATCAGCCCCAGCATTTT. Amino acid sequence: CASSQLGYSNQPQHF.

The rearrangement links TRBV12-3 or TRBV12-4 to TRBJ1-2; a weak D match, TRBD1 (5 bases). The CDR3 consists of 16 residues. Trimming removed 2 bases from V and 3 bases from J, with 16 bases in between. The CDR3 region has the DNA TGTGCCAGCAGTTTAAAACTTACAGGAGGGGACTATGGCTACACCTTC. Protein sequence: CASSLKLTGGDYGYTF.

This rearrangement joins TRBV10-3 to TRBJ1-1; D not resolved. The CDR3 runs to 13 residues. Germline CDR1 ENHRY, CDR2 SYGVKD. Trimming stripped 7 bases from V and 1 base from J, with 10 bases between. In DNA, the CDR3 is TGTGCCATCAAGGAGGTAGAGAACACTGAAGCTTTCTTT. Amino acids: CAIKEVENTEAFF.

The J gene is TRBJ2-1, the V gene TRBV25-1, with 11 bases fitting TRBD2. Trimming took 1 base from V and 4 from J; bases not matched to a gene: 12. Germline V gene sequence: CDR1 MGHDK, CDR2 SYGVNS. There are 19 residues in the CDR3. The CDR3 bases are TGTGCCAGCAGTGAATTCGGGCTAGCGGGAGGCCTACTTTACAATGAGCAGTTCTTC. It encodes CASSEFGLAGGLLYNEQFF.

This clonotype was counted at least ten times. The CDR3 protein is CASSEGGASTEAFF. For the CDR3, the DNA is TGCGCCAGCAGCGAGGGGGGCGCAAGCACTGAAGCTTTCTTT. The J gene is TRBJ1-1, the V gene TRBV5-1, with D perhaps matching TRBD1 (6 bases). The CDR3 contains 14 residues. Per germline, CDR1 SGHRS and CDR2 YFSETQ. V lost 4 bases to trimming and J lost 4 bases, with 14 bases between them.

The sample holds many counts of this clonotype. This rearrangement joins TRBV5-1 to TRBJ2-4; D remains ambiguous. CDR3 length equals 13 residues. Germline V gives CDR1 SGHRS, CDR2 YFSETQ. V was pared by 0 bases and J by 5 bases, with 6 bases between. CDR3: CASSLGGENIQYF. In DNA, the CDR3 is TGCGCCAGCAGCTTGGGTGGCGAAAACATTCAGTACTTC.